One T cell receptor (beta chain) is described in this entry. Its antigen is not known. Germline CDR1 SNHLY, CDR2 FYNNEI. The CDR3 is 11 amino acids. V was clipped by 5 bases and J by 5 bases, with 6 bases between them. This sample stems from a study of T cell responses to AZD1222 COVID-19 vaccine. Produced via immunoSEQ multiplex PCR; TCRdb's table is partial and in-frame only. The sample holds around 150,000 clones, 85% to 95% seen once. Overall study findings and caveats: The donors showed a predominance of white British ancestry and of females, with possible underestimation of clonal diversity.

The receptor was derived from an adult in good health. Here the sequenced sample was peripheral blood, taken on day 0 of AZD1222 vaccination. This rearrangement joins TRBV2 to TRBJ1-2; no clear D gene. CDR3 region: CASSRTYGYTF. The CDR3 coding sequence is TGTGCCAGCAGTCGTACTTATGGCTACACCTTC.